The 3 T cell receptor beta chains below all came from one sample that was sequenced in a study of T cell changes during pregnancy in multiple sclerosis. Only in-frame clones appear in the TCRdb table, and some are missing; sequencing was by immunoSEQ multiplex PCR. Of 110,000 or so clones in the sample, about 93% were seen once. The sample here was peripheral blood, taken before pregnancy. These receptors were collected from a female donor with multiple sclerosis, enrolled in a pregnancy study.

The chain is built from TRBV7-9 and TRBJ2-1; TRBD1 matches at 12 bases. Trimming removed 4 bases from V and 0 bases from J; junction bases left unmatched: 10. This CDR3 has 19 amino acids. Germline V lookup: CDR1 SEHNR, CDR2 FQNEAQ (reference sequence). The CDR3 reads CASSSPGTGGPSSYNEQFF. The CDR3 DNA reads TGTGCCAGCAGCTCGCCCGGGACAGGGGGCCCAAGCTCCTACAATGAGCAGTTCTTC.

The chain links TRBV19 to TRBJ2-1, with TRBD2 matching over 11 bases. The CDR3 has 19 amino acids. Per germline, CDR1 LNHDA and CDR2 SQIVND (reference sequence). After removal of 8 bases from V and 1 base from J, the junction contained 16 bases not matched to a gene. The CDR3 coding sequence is TGTGCCAGTGGGGGTAAAAGGCTAGCGGGGGGCGGTTCCTACAATGAGCAGTTCTTC. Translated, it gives CASGGKRLAGGGSYNEQFF.

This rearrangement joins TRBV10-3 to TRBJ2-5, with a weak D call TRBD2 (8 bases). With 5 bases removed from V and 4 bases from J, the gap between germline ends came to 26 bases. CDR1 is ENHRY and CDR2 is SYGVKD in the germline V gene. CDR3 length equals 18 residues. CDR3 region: CAISKTGLTSGSPETQYF. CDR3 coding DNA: TGTGCCATCAGTAAGACAGGGCTTACGAGCGGGAGCCCAGAGACCCAGTACTTC.